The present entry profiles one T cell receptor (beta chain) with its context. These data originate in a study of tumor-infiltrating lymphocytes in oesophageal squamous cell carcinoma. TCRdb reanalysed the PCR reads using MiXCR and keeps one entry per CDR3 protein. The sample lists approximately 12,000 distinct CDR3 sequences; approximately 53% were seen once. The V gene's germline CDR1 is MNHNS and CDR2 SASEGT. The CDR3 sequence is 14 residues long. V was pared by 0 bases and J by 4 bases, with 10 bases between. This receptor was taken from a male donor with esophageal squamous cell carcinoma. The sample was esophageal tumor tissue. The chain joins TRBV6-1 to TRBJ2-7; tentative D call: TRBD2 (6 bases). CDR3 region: CASSEARGMYEQYF. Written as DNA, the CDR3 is TGTGCCAGCAGTGAAGCGCGGGGTATGTACGAGCAGTACTTC.